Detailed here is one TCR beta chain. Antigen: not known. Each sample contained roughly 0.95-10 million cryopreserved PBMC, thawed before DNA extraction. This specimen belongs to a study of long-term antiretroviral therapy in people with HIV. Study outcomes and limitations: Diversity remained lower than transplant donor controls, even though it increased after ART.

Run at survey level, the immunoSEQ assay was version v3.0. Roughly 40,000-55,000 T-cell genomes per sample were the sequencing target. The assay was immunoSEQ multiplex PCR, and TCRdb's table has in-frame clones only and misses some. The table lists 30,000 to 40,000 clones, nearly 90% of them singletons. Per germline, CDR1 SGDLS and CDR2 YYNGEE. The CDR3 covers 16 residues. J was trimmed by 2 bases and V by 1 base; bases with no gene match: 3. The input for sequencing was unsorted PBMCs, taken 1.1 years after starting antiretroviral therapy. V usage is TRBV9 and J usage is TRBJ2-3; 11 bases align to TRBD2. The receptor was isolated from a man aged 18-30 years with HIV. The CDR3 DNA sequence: TGTGCCAGCAGCGTAACTAGCGGGAGTTACACAGATACGCAGTATTTT. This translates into CASSVTSGSYTDTQYF.